The rows below give T cell receptor beta chains drawn from one sample of a study of T cells in pancreatic ductal adenocarcinoma. The data were produced by immunoSEQ multiplex PCR, yet TCRdb's version contains in-frame clones alone and is incomplete. The sample consists of 4,500 or so clones, more than 70% of them appearing once. The sequenced sample consisted of pancreatic tumor tissue. These receptor sequences come from a human donor with pancreatic ductal adenocarcinoma. Each CDR3 is given with its conserved first and last residue. The D gene is left open where the match is weak. Size tells how often a clone was seen (once, few, many) or the class of an expanded clone, and some rows leave it out.

TRBJ1-2 once TRBV19 13 NA CASRPIDHYGYTF TGTGCCAGTAGACCAATCGATCACTATGGCTACACCTTC
TRBJ2-1 NA TRBV11-3 12 NA CASSADINEQFF TGTGCCAGCAGCGCCGACATCAATGAGCAGTTCTTC
TRBJ2-5 NA TRBV30 14 NA CAWSPPWGQETQYF TGTGCCTGGAGTCCTCCGTGGGGCCAAGAGACCCAGTACTTC
TRBJ2-7 NA TRBV21-1 12 NA CASKTGLGEQYF TGTGCCAGCAAGACCGGCCTTGGTGAGCAGTACTTC
TRBJ1-2 NA TRBV5-5 14 NA CASSLVDRTVGYTF TGTGCCAGCAGCTTGGTCGACAGGACGGTTGGCTACACCTTC
TRBJ2-5 few TRBV7-7 13 NA CASSSQGGETQYF TGTGCCAGCAGCTCCCAGGGTGGGGAGACCCAGTACTTC
TRBJ1-4 once TRBV5-1 15 TRBD1 CASTRRAGGVEKLFF TGCGCCAGCACCCGGAGGGCAGGGGGCGTCGAAAAACTGTTTTTT
TRBJ2-3 NA TRBV5-1 14 TRBD2 CASSLSSGVDTQYF TGCGCCAGCAGCCTCTCTAGCGGGGTAGATACGCAGTATTTT
TRBJ2-7 NA TRBV5-1 15 TRBD1 CASSLDTVTGQEQYF TGCGCCAGCAGCTTGGATACGGTGACAGGGCAAGAGCAGTACTTC
TRBJ2-3 NA TRBV9 16 NA CASSVDFGRDTDTQYF TGTGCCAGCAGCGTAGATTTCGGGAGAGACACAGATACGCAGTATTTT
TRBJ1-3 NA TRBV6-5 16 NA CASSYSIIHSGNTIYF TGTGCCAGCAGTTACTCGATTATCCACTCTGGAAACACCATATATTTT
TRBJ2-6 NA TRBV28 19 TRBD1 CATLIPTGTGWSGANVLTF TGTGCCACCTTAATACCAACCGGGACAGGGTGGTCTGGGGCCAACGTCCTGACTTTC
TRBJ2-1 NA TRBV7-9 16 TRBD2 CASSLVGASGSNEQFF TGTGCCAGCAGCTTAGTAGGGGCTAGCGGGAGTAATGAGCAGTTCTTC
TRBJ1-3 NA TRBV29-1 14 TRBD1 CSVGQGGSGNTIYF TGCAGCGTTGGACAGGGAGGCTCTGGAAACACCATATATTTT
TRBJ2-3 NA TRBV7-9 15 TRBD2 CASSHYSGSFDTQYF TGTGCCAGCAGTCATTATAGCGGGAGCTTTGATACGCAGTATTTT
TRBJ2-5 NA TRBV7-2 14 TRBD1 CASSFNRGKETQYF TGTGCCAGCAGCTTCAACAGGGGGAAAGAGACCCAGTACTTC
TRBJ1-5 NA TRBV27 14 TRBD1 CASSLQGGNQPQHF TGTGCCAGCAGTCTTCAGGGGGGCAATCAGCCCCAGCATTTT
TRBJ2-5 NA TRBV19 16 NA CASSGSALGRLETQYF TGTGCCAGTAGTGGGTCCGCTTTAGGACGTTTGGAGACCCAGTACTTC
TRBJ2-7 NA TRBV7-9 15 TRBD2 CASSTTGGRPDEQYF TGTGCCAGCAGCACCACGGGAGGACGCCCTGACGAGCAGTACTTC
TRBJ1-2 NA TRBV7-2 17 TRBD1 CASSLPGTGGIVSGYTF TGTGCCAGCAGCTTACCCGGGACAGGGGGTATAGTTTCTGGCTACACCTTC
TRBJ2-3 NA TRBV7-7 15 TRBD2 CASSPSAGVTDTQYF TGTGCCAGCAGCCCTTCCGCGGGAGTTACAGATACGCAGTATTTT
TRBJ2-1 NA TRBV10-1 15 TRBD2 CASSEGTRCYNEQFF TGCGCCAGCAGTGAAGGGACTAGGTGTTACAATGAGCAGTTCTTC
TRBJ2-2 NA TRBV4-2 13 NA CASSQDRSGELFF TGTGCCAGCAGCCAAGATAGGTCAGGGGAGCTGTTTTTT
TRBJ2-6 NA TRBV27 17 NA CASNSGGFSSGANVLTF TGTGCCAGCAACAGCGGTGGATTTAGCTCTGGGGCCAACGTCCTGACTTTC
TRBJ2-7 NA TRBV10-1 14 TRBD1 CASRPGQGYHEQYF TGCGCCAGCAGACCGGGACAGGGGTATCACGAGCAGTACTTC
TRBJ1-5 NA TRBV19 14 NA CASSILLGNQPQHF TGTGCCAGTAGTATTTTATTAGGCAATCAGCCCCAGCATTTT
TRBJ1-3 NA TRBV6-5 13 TRBD1 CASKDRGGDTIYF TGTGCCAGCAAAGACAGGGGGGGAGACACCATATATTTT
TRBJ2-7 once TRBV7-9 14 NA CASSSQGGNAEQYF TGTGCCAGCAGCTCGCAGGGGGGAAACGCCGAGCAGTACTTC
TRBJ2-3 few TRBV5-5 14 NA CASSLDGLTDTQYF TGTGCCAGCAGCTTGGATGGACTCACAGATACGCAGTATTTT
TRBJ2-7 NA TRBV28 15 NA CASSVDGTSEWEQYF TGTGCCAGCAGTGTTGACGGGACTTCAGAATGGGAGCAGTACTTC
TRBJ2-7 NA TRBV6-8 14 TRBD2 CASSYGGSCYEQYF TGTGCCAGCAGTTATGGCGGGAGTTGCTACGAGCAGTACTTC
TRBJ1-6 NA TRBV5-1 15 NA CASSPTWGEGSPLHF TGCGCCAGCAGCCCCACCTGGGGCGAAGGATCACCCCTCCACTTT
TRBJ1-6 NA TRBV7-9 16 NA CASSLRGGGERSPLHF TGTGCCAGCAGCCTCAGGGGTGGGGGGGAGCGTTCACCCCTCCACTTT
TRBJ1-5 NA TRBV2 11 NA CASSDGQPQHF TGTGCCAGCAGTGATGGGCAGCCCCAGCATTTT
TRBJ2-7 NA TRBV5-1 13 NA CASSLGPTYEQYF TGCGCCAGCAGCTTGGGACCCACATACGAGCAGTACTTC
TRBJ2-3 NA TRBV7-2 15 TRBD2 CASSLAGLYTDTQYF TGTGCCAGCAGCCTAGCGGGACTATACACAGATACGCAGTATTTT
TRBJ2-4 NA TRBV14 9 NA CASKNIQYF TGTGCCAGCAAAAACATTCAGTACTTC
TRBJ1-3 NA TRBV30 12 NA CACEGGGNTIYF TGTGCTTGCGAAGGGGGGGGAAACACCATATATTTT
TRBJ1-6 NA TRBV6-9 14 TRBD1 CASSGTDFGSPLHF TGTGCCAGCAGTGGGACAGATTTTGGCTCACCCCTCCACTTT
TRBJ1-4 NA TRBV30 14 NA CAWSVNVPNEKLFF TGTGCCTGGAGTGTAAACGTACCTAATGAAAAACTGTTTTTT